Detailed here is one T cell receptor beta chain. At one boundary the junction diverges from the germline segment, which might be a read error. CDR3 size: 13 residues. Germline V CDR1 and CDR2: ENHRY, SYGVKD. This record belongs to a study of CD8 T cells in Susac syndrome. The RNA input was about 0.5 to 1 ug, and it was reverse transcribed with random hexamers. Multiplex PCR with immunoSEQ amplified the TCR beta CDR3 across 54 Vbeta and 13 Jbeta. MiXCR, applied by TCRdb to the immunoSEQ multiplex PCR reads, yields one record per CDR3 protein. The sample has about 300,000 distinct CDR3 sequences, approximately 85% seen once.

The sequencing sample was made of CD8+ T cells from PBMCs. The source is a human donor with multiple sclerosis. The V and J genes are TRBV10-3 and TRBJ2-7; tentatively, D is TRBD2 (6 bases). The CDR3 sequence is CAINEGGIHEQYF. In nucleotides, the CDR3 is TGTGCCATCAATGAGGGAGGAATACACGAGCAGTACTTC.